This T cell receptor beta chain was sequenced for a study of T cell responses to AZD1222 COVID-19 vaccine. Findings and limits, study-wide: Only 6 or 7 AZD1222 recipients tested seropositive at baseline. In a largely white British group with more females than males, clonal diversity was possibly underestimated.

The CDR3 runs 13 residues. Trimming cost V 7 bases and J 4 bases; bases outside gene matches: 9. The germline V gene encodes CDR1 SQVTM and CDR2 ANQGSEA. Concerning this clone: Its antigen is unknown.

Clones were sequenced by immunoSEQ multiplex PCR, and TCRdb holds only the in-frame ones, with some missing. The table records around 210,000 clones, roughly 94% of them present only once. Material: peripheral blood, obtained 28 days after the second dose of the MenACWY control vaccine. The chain carries TRBV29-1 and TRBJ2-7; 8 nucleotides agree with TRBD1. The sequence came from an adult who received the MenACWY meningococcal vaccine as a control. The DNA of the CDR3 is TGCAGCGCTGCTACAGGGGGAAAATACGAGCAGTACTTC. Its translation: CSAATGGKYEQYF.